A single sample gave rise to the 17 T cell receptor beta chains below, sequenced in a study of Tregs in tolerant kidney transplant recipients. Libraries were prepared by immunoSEQ multiplex PCR; TCRdb keeps only in-frame clonotypes and omits some of them. The sample has some 47,000 clones; 89% are singletons. Related graft donors supplied nonmyeloablative bone marrow transplants, and mixed chimerism was transient. The material sequenced was CD8+ T cells from blood (PBMCs), taken 12 months after the transplant. The receptors here all came from a human patient who received a combined kidney and bone marrow transplant. Some of the T cells might come from the graft donor.

This chain uses TRBV21-1 with TRBJ1-1. TRBV21-1 is shown as a pseudogene. CDR3 size: 14 residues. The CDR3 DNA reads as TGTGCCAGCAGCCCCCGGGTCCTGAACACTGAAGCTTTCTTT. It encodes CASSPRVLNTEAFF.

Points on this clone: A read error may account for a junction end that differs from germline. The J gene is TRBJ1-2, the V gene TRBV13; 7 bases are a match to TRBD1. CDR1 and CDR2 (germline): PRHDT, FYEKMQ (reference sequence). The CDR3 has 15 residues. The CDR3 nucleotides read TGTGCCAGCAGCCTAGGGGACAGCCCGCTCTATGGCTACACCTTC. Translation gives CASSLGDSPLYGYTF.

The V call is TRBV29-1, the J call TRBJ2-5, with 10 bases identical to TRBD2. V lost 0 bases, J lost 2 bases, and 6 bases stayed unmatched. The V gene's germline CDR1 is SQVTM and CDR2 ANQGSEA. The CDR3 loop spans 16 amino acids. For the CDR3, the DNA is TGCAGCGTTGAAGACCTTACTAGCGGGGAGCAAGAGACCCAGTACTTC. Translating gives CSVEDLTSGEQETQYF.

The gene calls are TRBV27 and TRBJ2-7; unclear D gene. V shed 4 bases and J shed 0 bases, with 7 bases lying between them. CDR1 is MNHEY and CDR2 is SMNVEV in the germline V gene (reference sequence). The CDR3 spans 13 residues. CDR3 DNA: TGTGCCAGCAGTTCCTCTAGCTCCTACGAGCAGTACTTC. Its protein product is CASSSSSSYEQYF.

The chain couples TRBV19 to TRBJ2-7; 9 nucleotides match TRBD1. Germline assignment: CDR1 LNHDA and CDR2 SQIVND (reference sequence). The CDR3 has 14 residues. Trimming cost V 5 bases and J 4 bases; bases outside gene matches: 6. This CDR3 is CASSPTGGAYEQYF. DNA for the CDR3: TGTGCCAGTAGTCCTACAGGGGGCGCTTACGAGCAGTACTTC.

This chain uses TRBV7-9 with TRBJ1-2; 9 bases match TRBD1. V shed 7 bases, J shed 13 bases, and the junction held 13 bases outside the gene matches. The CDR3 has 13 residues. Germline assignment: CDR1 SEHNR and CDR2 FQNEAQ (reference sequence). CDR3 coding DNA: TGTGCCAGCACCATACAGGGGGCGCCCCGGGGCACCTTC. It translates to CASTIQGAPRGTF.

The chain couples TRBV7-9 to TRBJ2-1; a possible D gene is TRBD2 (6 bases). This CDR3 is 19 amino acids long. The germline gives CDR1 SEHNR, CDR2 FQNEAQ (reference sequence). The V end was cut by 4 bases, the J end by 6 bases, with 28 bases between. The chain's CDR3 is CASSSDKGLGSGFFNEQFF. In DNA form, the CDR3 reads TGTGCCAGCAGCTCAGACAAAGGGCTCGGGAGCGGGTTTTTCAATGAGCAGTTCTTC.

The chain is built from TRBV5-4 and TRBJ2-1, with TRBD2 identical over 8 bases. The CDR3 runs 16 residues. Germline assignment: CDR1 SGHNT and CDR2 YYREEE (reference sequence). With 6 bases clipped from V and 2 bases from J, the junction kept 10 bases outside the gene matches. The CDR3 DNA is TGTGCCAGCATCAGAGCGGGGGACCCAACCTACAATGAGCAGTTCTTC. Residues: CASIRAGDPTYNEQFF.

This chain links TRBV10-3 with TRBJ2-7, with 10 positions matching TRBD1. The V gene end was trimmed by 0 bases and the J gene end by 6 bases; junction bases not matched to a gene: 8. Per germline, CDR1 ENHRY and CDR2 SYGVKD. The CDR3 runs 16 residues. The CDR3 coding sequence is TGTGCCATCAGTGAGTCCAGAGGACAGGGGGAATTCGAGCAGTACTTC. Encoded protein: CAISESRGQGEFEQYF.

The chain uses TRBV5-1 and TRBJ1-2; D gene uncertain. Germline V CDR1 and CDR2: SGHRS, YFSETQ. V lost 4 bases, J lost 0 bases, and 13 bases lay in between. CDR3 length equals 15 residues. CDR3 sequence reads: CASSVGARANYGYTF. For the CDR3, the DNA is TGCGCCAGCAGCGTTGGAGCGAGGGCTAACTATGGCTACACCTTC. Looking up the rest from reference TRBV5-1 and TRBJ1-2 gives the full variable domain: KAGVTQTPRYLIKTRGQQVTLSCSPISGHRSVSWYQQTPGQGLQFLFEYFSETQRNKGNFPGRFSGRQFSNSRSEMNVSTLELGDSALYLCASSVGARANYGYTFGSGTRLTVV.

The rearrangement links TRBV9 to TRBJ2-1; possible D gene TRBD2, 5 bases. The germline V and J ends were trimmed by 9 bases and 4 bases, with 14 bases remaining between them. From germline, CDR1 is SGDLS and CDR2 YYNGEE. The CDR3 runs 13 residues. Written as DNA, the CDR3 is TGTGCCACGGGAACTCCCTCTTACAATGAGCAGTTCTTC. Translation gives CATGTPSYNEQFF.

This clone was counted a single time. V usage is TRBV6-5 and J usage is TRBJ2-7; 8 bases line up with TRBD2. The CDR3 has 14 residues. Germline lookup yields CDR1 MNHEY and CDR2 SVGAGI. After removal of 3 bases from V and 0 bases from J, the junction contained 1 base not matched to a gene. The chain's CDR3 is CASSYTSGSYEQYF. The CDR3 DNA is TGTGCCAGCAGTTATACTAGCGGCTCCTACGAGCAGTACTTC.

CDR3 sequence: CASSKDGGREYEQYF. Written as DNA, the CDR3 is TGTGCCAGCAGCAAAGACGGGGGGCGAGAATACGAGCAGTACTTC. J is TRBJ2-7 and V is TRBV7-6; tentatively, D is TRBD2 (7 bases). V was shortened by 5 bases and J by 4 bases, with 18 bases between the two germline ends. CDR1 is SGHVS, CDR2 FNYEAQ, per germline. The CDR3 totals 15 residues.

V and J are TRBV27 and TRBJ1-3, with D possibly matching TRBD1 (6 bases). The CDR3 runs to 14 residues. Trimming stripped 5 bases from V and 4 bases from J, with 12 bases between. CDR1 MNHEY and CDR2 SMNVEV come from the germline V gene (reference sequence). In nucleotides, the CDR3 is TGTGCCAGCAGTGCAAGGGGGAAGGGAAACACCATATATTTT. Translated, it gives CASSARGKGNTIYF.

The chain links TRBV27 to TRBJ2-5, with D uncertain. Trimming shortened V by 2 bases and J by 5 bases, and 9 bases separated the two germline ends. Germline-derived CDR1 and CDR2 are MNHEY and SMNVEV (reference sequence). The CDR3 totals 13 residues. CDR3 sequence: CASSLVGSETQYF. CDR3 DNA sequence: TGTGCCAGCAGTTTAGTCGGGTCTGAGACCCAGTACTTC.

This chain uses TRBV9 with TRBJ2-1, with 9 positions matching TRBD1. Looked up from germline, CDR1 is SGDLS and CDR2 is YYNGEE. V shed 2 bases and J 0 bases; nucleotides not matched to a gene: 12. This CDR3 has 19 residues. Here the CDR3 DNA reads TGTGCCAGCAGCGTCGTCCCGGGACAGGGACTAAGCTCCTACAATGAGCAGTTCTTC. It yields the protein CASSVVPGQGLSSYNEQFF.

The rearrangement uses TRBV4-3 and TRBJ1-1; the match to TRBD1 covers 9 bases. The CDR3 is made up of 15 amino acids. Germline CDR1 and CDR2: LGHNA and YSLEER. The ends lost 3 bases at V and 8 bases at J; junction bases unmatched: 10. This chain's CDR3 is CASSQEGQGGLEAFF. The DNA of the CDR3 is TGCGCCAGCAGCCAGGAGGGACAGGGAGGTCTCGAAGCTTTCTTT.